This T cell receptor (beta chain) was obtained from a study of blood T cells in healthy people across ages. For this clonotype: No antigen is known for it.

The authors ran a second PCR of about 7 to 11 cycles using a sample-barcoded 5' primer and a J-beta primer mix. One entry per CDR3 protein results from TCRdb running MiXCR on the 5' RACE reads. The sample carries around 400,000 distinct CDR3 sequences, 45% to 65% recorded once. V was cut by 6 bases and J by 4 bases, with 18 bases left in between. CDR3 length: 14 amino acids. The germline V gene has CDR1 DFQATT and CDR2 SNEGSKA (reference sequence). Peripheral blood, about 10 milliliters per donor, was collected. Whole-study results and caveats: Donor CMV status was unknown, possibly confounding expanded clonotype changes. Samples with more naive T cells showed higher observed beta diversity.

The V gene is TRBV20-1, the J gene TRBJ1-2; a possible D gene is TRBD1 (6 bases). This TCR came from a man aged 55 to 70 in good health. The specimen was blood. The CDR3 loop is CSAPRGGGSYGYTF. The CDR3 DNA sequence: TGCAGTGCCCCAAGGGGGGGAGGAAGCTATGGCTACACCTTC.